A single sample gave rise to the 22 T cell receptor beta chains below, sequenced in a study of T cell repertoires in cytomegalovirus infection. TCRdb analysed the reads with MiXCR anew, one entry per CDR3 protein. The repertoire holds a few hundred thousand distinct CDR3 sequences, with 29% as singletons. The antigens these receptors bind are not known. Sample: cultured PBMCs, taken from culture after CMV antigen stimulation. These receptors originate from a human donor in good health (CMV status not recorded). Some clones in this sample may be carry-over from other donors' samples.

This sequence joins TRBV2 and TRBJ1-4, with D unresolved. V was pared by 3 bases and J by 2 bases, with 7 bases between. This CDR3 comprises 14 residues. In germline, CDR1 is SNHLY, CDR2 FYNNEI. CDR3 coding DNA: TGTGCCAGCAGTGAGGGAACGACTAATGAAAAACTGTTTTTT. Translated: CASSEGTTNEKLFF.

V usage is TRBV27 and J usage is TRBJ2-4, with D maybe TRBD2 (6 bases). The germline V and J ends were trimmed by 6 bases and 4 bases, with 19 bases remaining between them. This CDR3 is 16 amino acids long. Germline-derived CDR1 and CDR2 are MNHEY and SMNVEV (reference sequence). The CDR3 bases are TGTGCCAGCAGCTTCCGCGGGGTCCAAGGGAAAAACATTCAGTACTTC. Amino acids: CASSFRGVQGKNIQYF.

The sample holds a few counts of this clonotype. The chain recombines TRBV5-6 with TRBJ1-4; 9 bases agree with TRBD1. The junction had 8 bases not matched to a gene; V was cut back by 3 bases and J by 5 bases. The germline gives CDR1 SGHDT, CDR2 YYEEEE. The length of the CDR3 is 16 residues. The CDR3, as DNA: TGTGCCAGCAGCTCCAAAGCCGGGACAGGGAATGAAAAACTGTTTTTT. Translation: CASSSKAGTGNEKLFF.

Ten or more counts support this clonotype. The genes are TRBV7-2 and TRBJ2-7, with 8 bases fitting TRBD1. V lost 5 bases and J lost 6; bases outside the gene matches: 9. Germline V CDR1 and CDR2: SGHTA, FQGNSA. CDR3 length: 14 residues. The CDR3, as DNA: TGTGCCAGCAGCCAAGACAGGGGAGCGGGCGAGCAGTACTTC. Residues: CASSQDRGAGEQYF.

V is TRBV27 and J is TRBJ1-2; possible D gene TRBD1, 6 bases. The CDR3 length is 14 residues. The V end was cut by 5 bases, the J end by 6 bases, with 16 bases between. Germline assignment: CDR1 MNHEY and CDR2 SMNVEV (reference sequence). CDR3 amino acids: CASSPNRVEDGYTF. The CDR3 nucleotides read TGTGCCAGCAGTCCAAACAGGGTTGAGGATGGCTACACCTTC.

The J gene is TRBJ2-1, the V gene TRBV11-1; 7 nucleotides match TRBD2. Germline V CDR1 and CDR2: SGHAT, FQDESV (reference sequence). This CDR3 contains 16 residues. Trimming at V came to 7 bases and at J to 6 bases, leaving 15 bases not matched to a gene. The DNA of the CDR3 is TGTGCCAGCACCCCAAGAGCGGGGTTGGTTTTCAATGAGCAGTTCTTC. Translated, it gives CASTPRAGLVFNEQFF.

In regard to this clonotype: One end of the junction is discordant with germline, which a read error may explain. The chain is built from TRBV9 and TRBJ1-4; 7 bases are a match to TRBD1. The CDR3 is 16 residues long. The germline gives CDR1 SGDLS, CDR2 YYNGEE. In DNA, the CDR3 is TGCGCCAGCAGCTCCTCCAGGGGGTTGGTAAGAGAAAAACTGTTTTTT. This translates into CASSSSRGLVREKLFF.

This clonotype was observed a few times. The genes are TRBV15 and TRBJ1-2; TRBD1 is a possible D gene (6 bases). Germline lookup yields CDR1 LNHNV and CDR2 YYDKDF (reference sequence). This CDR3 has 13 amino acids. Trimming stripped 2 bases from V and 5 bases from J, with 9 bases between. The CDR3 sequence is CATSRQGRYGYTF. The DNA for the CDR3 is TGTGCCACCAGCAGACAGGGGAGATATGGCTACACCTTC.

This clonotype was counted between two and nine times. V gene TRBV11-2 combines with J gene TRBJ2-2; 7 nucleotides line up with TRBD1. The V and J ends lost 10 bases and 3 bases, in that order; junction bases with no gene match: 5. This CDR3 comprises 13 residues. Germline CDR1 and CDR2: SGHAT and FQNNGV. CDR3 sequence (DNA): TGTGCCACCGGACAGGTCTACACCGGGGAGCTGTTTTTT. Its translation is CATGQVYTGELFF.

This clonotype was found a few times. The chain has TRBV6-5 and TRBJ1-1; D is undetermined. Germline lookup yields CDR1 MNHEY and CDR2 SVGAGI. Trimming took 6 bases from V and 1 from J, leaving 15 bases between them. The CDR3 runs 15 residues. CDR3 region: CASRRRVIPNTEAFF. DNA of the CDR3: TGTGCCAGCAGAAGGCGGGTCATCCCGAACACTGAAGCTTTCTTT.

In this sample, this clonotype turned up a few times. This chain uses TRBV2 with TRBJ2-1; D is undetermined. With 0 bases removed from V and 0 bases from J, the gap between germline ends came to 9 bases. This CDR3 spans 16 amino acids. Germline CDR1 is SNHLY and CDR2 is FYNNEI. The CDR3 loop reads CASSEAAAFSYNEQFF. For the CDR3, the DNA is TGTGCCAGCAGTGAAGCGGCGGCTTTCTCCTACAATGAGCAGTTCTTC. The full variable domain, with the rest looked up from reference TRBV2 and TRBJ2-1, is EPEVTQTPSHQVTQMGQEVILRCVPISNHLYFYWYRQILGQKVEFLVSFYNNEISEKSEIFDDQFSVERPDGSNFTLKIRSTKLEDSAMYFCASSEAAAFSYNEQFFGPGTRLTVL.

This clonotype was picked up a small number of times. The rearrangement links TRBV20-1 to TRBJ1-2; D ambiguous. This CDR3 has 14 amino acids. Per the germline V gene, CDR1 is DFQATT and CDR2 is SNEGSKA (reference sequence). Trimming took off 1 base at V and 8 bases at J, with 17 bases between the two ends. CDR3 in amino acids: CSARAQTISGGYTF. The CDR3 DNA is TGCAGTGCTAGAGCCCAGACGATCTCGGGGGGCTACACCTTC.

This clonotype was counted between two and nine times. The V gene is TRBV12-3 or TRBV12-4, the J gene TRBJ2-2; a weak D match, TRBD1 (6 bases). CDR3 length: 16 amino acids. Trimming stripped 4 bases from V and 3 bases from J, with 15 bases between. The CDR3 nucleotides read TGTGCCAGCAGTTCGCAGGGGACCCGTTACACCGGGGAGCTGTTTTTT. Its protein is CASSSQGTRYTGELFF.

This clonotype was seen a few times. This chain connects TRBV7-2 to TRBJ2-7; tentatively, D is TRBD1 (6 bases). The CDR3 is made up of 15 amino acids. Germline-derived CDR1 and CDR2 are SGHTA and FQGNSA. Trimming stripped 1 base from V and 0 bases from J, with 10 bases between. CDR3 sequence: CASSLVGGVSYEQYF. CDR3 DNA sequence: TGTGCCAGCAGCTTAGTAGGGGGAGTCTCCTACGAGCAGTACTTC.

This clonotype appeared a few times. The V and J genes are TRBV18 and TRBJ1-4, with D uncertain. CDR1 and CDR2 (germline): KGHSH, LQKENI. The CDR3 loop spans 13 amino acids. Trimming took off 5 bases at V and 8 bases at J, with 12 bases between the two ends. CDR3 nucleotide sequence: TGTGCCAGCTCAGACGGGTGGAAAGAAAAACTGTTTTTT. Its translation is CASSDGWKEKLFF.

The CDR3 is CASSSGRVYVETEAFF. As DNA, the CDR3 is TGTGCCAGCAGCTCAGGCAGGGTGTATGTGGAAACTGAAGCTTTCTTT. The rearrangement joins TRBV14 to TRBJ1-1; possibly TRBD1 for D (5 bases). V lost 5 bases and J 5 bases, leaving 21 bases between the germline ends. The germline V gene encodes CDR1 SGHDN and CDR2 FVKESK. The CDR3 loop spans 16 amino acids.

The rearrangement links TRBV7-6 to TRBJ2-1; 8 nucleotides align to TRBD2. The V gene end was trimmed by 5 bases and the J gene end by 6 bases; junction bases not matched to a gene: 9. CDR3 size: 15 residues. CDR1 and CDR2 (germline): SGHVS, FNYEAQ. The CDR3, as DNA: TGTGCCAGCAGCCCCCTGGGACTAGTAGGCAATGAGCAGTTCTTC. Translation gives CASSPLGLVGNEQFF.

This clonotype showed up just a few times. V usage is TRBV19 and J usage is TRBJ1-4; tentatively, D is TRBD1 (5 bases). This CDR3 is 14 amino acids long. Germline V lookup: CDR1 LNHDA, CDR2 SQIVND (reference sequence). V lost 7 bases and J 4 bases, leaving 13 bases between the germline ends. CDR3 protein: CASTGTALNEKLFF. CDR3 sequence (DNA): TGTGCCAGTACCGGGACGGCCCTTAATGAAAAACTGTTTTTT. Together with reference TRBV19 and TRBJ1-4, the CDR3 gives the full variable domain: DGGITQSPKYLFRKEGQNVTLSCEQNLNHDAMYWYRQDPGQGLRLIYYSQIVNDFQKGDIAEGYSVSREKKESFPLTVTSAQKNPTAFYLCASTGTALNEKLFFGSGTQLSVL.

V gene TRBV7-8 combines with J gene TRBJ2-1; perhaps D is TRBD1 or TRBD2 (5 bases each). The CDR3 totals 16 residues. Germline V gene lookup returns CDR1 SGHVS and CDR2 FQNEAQ. V lost 7 bases, J lost 8 bases, and 24 bases lay in between. The CDR3 loop is CASTQGHGTAVDEQFF. The CDR3 DNA reads TGTGCCAGCACCCAGGGCCACGGGACCGCCGTGGATGAGCAGTTCTTC.

The rearrangement links TRBV12-3 or TRBV12-4 to TRBJ2-7; 13 bases are a match to TRBD2. The V and J ends lost 5 bases and 7 bases, in that order; junction bases with no gene match: 8. This CDR3 region has 15 residues. The CDR3 DNA is TGTGCCAGCAGTCATCGGACTAGCGGGAGTTGGGAGCAGTACTTC. This translates into CASSHRTSGSWEQYF.

In its sample, this clonotype was seen a few times. The V call is TRBV29-1, the J call TRBJ1-2; TRBD1 agrees at 7 bases. Germline V gene lookup returns CDR1 SQVTM and CDR2 ANQGSEA. Unmatched junction bases numbered 12, after V lost 5 bases and J lost 0 bases. CDR3 length: 16 residues. CDR3 protein: CSVYPLRDRANYGYTF. The CDR3, as DNA: TGCAGCGTTTACCCACTTCGGGACAGAGCTAACTATGGCTACACCTTC. Full variable domain (rest looked up from reference TRBV29-1 and TRBJ1-2): SAVISQKPSRDICQRGTSLTIQCQVDSQVTMMFWYRQQPGQSLTLIATANQGSEATYESGFVIDKFPISRPNLTFSTLTVSNMSPEDSSIYLCSVYPLRDRANYGYTFGSGTRLTVV.

This clonotype has a handful of counts. This rearrangement joins TRBV19 to TRBJ1-5; 7 bases map to TRBD1. This CDR3 has 15 residues. From germline, CDR1 is LNHDA and CDR2 SQIVND (reference sequence). The J segment lost 4 bases and the V segment lost 5 bases, leaving 8 bases of the junction unmatched. CDR3 sequence: CASSVSRDRNQPQHF. For the CDR3, the DNA is TGTGCCAGTAGTGTTTCCCGGGACAGAAATCAGCCCCAGCATTTT.